This entry is about one T cell receptor beta chain. Its matching antigen is unknown. Other DNA sequences in this specimen translate into the identical CDR3. The data are from a study of CD8+ T cells in alopecia areata. Looking at the study overall: Among treated patients, oral tofacitinib was administered at 5 to 10 mg twice daily. It was 6 to 18 months of tofacitinib, and then there were 6 months off drug. Study-wide findings and caveats: Scalp sample sequencing also detects resident alphabeta T cells of normal skin.

Sequencing used cDNA as its template, made by extracting RNA and reverse transcribing it. Assay: immunoSEQ multiplex PCR; the TCRdb copy retains only in-frame clones and omits some. The sample has under 300,000 clones; 67% are singletons. This CDR3 region has 10 residues. Germline CDR1 DFQATT, CDR2 SNEGSKA (reference sequence). The V gene lost 3 bases and the J gene lost 2 bases, with 1 base spanning the gap. Source: CD4+ T cells sorted from blood, taken at week 0. The clonotype comes from a human donor with alopecia areata. The chain carries TRBV20-1 and TRBJ2-5, with D unresolved. The CDR3 sequence is CSASQETQYF. The CDR3 nucleotides read TGCAGTGCTAGTCAAGAGACCCAGTACTTC.